The 10 T cell receptor beta chains below were found in one sample sequenced in a study of blood T cell repertoires in COVID-19. Sequenced by immunoSEQ multiplex PCR; TCRdb stores in-frame clones only, minus some. Here the sample spans about 270,000 clones, around 90% being singletons. The sample taken for sequencing was peripheral blood. These receptors originate from a man aged 50-60 years with acute or convalescent COVID-19.

This rearrangement joins TRBV7-3 to TRBJ2-2, with a tentative D call TRBD1 (5 bases). From germline, CDR1 is SGHTA and CDR2 FQGTGA. Deletions cut 4 bases from V and 6 bases from J, with 12 bases between. CDR3 length: 14 amino acids. The CDR3 sequence is CASSSSRTSGELFF. The CDR3, as DNA: TGTGCCAGCAGCTCCTCCCGGACATCCGGGGAGCTGTTTTTT.

The rearrangement links TRBV10-2 to TRBJ2-3; TRBD2 agrees at 8 bases. The germline V gene encodes CDR1 WSHSY and CDR2 SAAADI. CDR3 length: 14 residues. Unmatched junction bases numbered 8, after V lost 6 bases and J lost 6 bases. For the CDR3, the DNA is TGCGCCAGCAGACCCAGCGGGGGTATGGATACGCAGTATTTT. Its protein product is CASRPSGGMDTQYF.

The chain employs TRBV15 and TRBJ1-1, with 8 bases matching TRBD1. The V segment lost 5 bases and the J segment 11 bases; nucleotides outside the gene matches: 10. Per the germline V gene, CDR1 is LNHNV and CDR2 is YYDKDF (reference sequence). The CDR3 covers 13 residues. The DNA of the CDR3 is TGTGCCACCAGCCCCGACAGGGGCGCAGATGCTTTCTTT. Its protein is CATSPDRGADAFF.

The chain is built from TRBV19 and TRBJ2-6; D is unresolved. Deletions cut 7 bases from V and 0 bases from J, with 10 bases between. This CDR3 has 15 residues. The germline gives CDR1 LNHDA, CDR2 SQIVND (reference sequence). The CDR3 here is CASNAGFSGANVLTF. CDR3 sequence (DNA): TGTGCCAGTAACGCCGGGTTCTCTGGGGCCAACGTCCTGACTTTC.

This chain uses TRBV27 with TRBJ2-3; D may be TRBD1 (6 bases). Germline CDR1 and CDR2: MNHEY and SMNVEV (reference sequence). V shed 2 bases and J shed 0 bases, with 6 bases lying between them. The CDR3 runs 14 residues. Written as DNA, the CDR3 is TGTGCCAGCAGTTTACAGGGGAGCACAGATACGCAGTATTTT. Translated: CASSLQGSTDTQYF.

V is TRBV9 and J is TRBJ2-7; 7 bases map to TRBD2. Germline CDR1 reads SGDLS; CDR2 reads YYNGEE. V was clipped by 0 bases and J by 3 bases; unmatched bases: 3. There are 14 residues in the CDR3. The DNA of the CDR3 is TGTGCCAGCAGCGTAGACGGGGGGAACTACGAGCAGTACTTC. It is translated as CASSVDGGNYEQYF.

The chain combines TRBV7-3 with TRBJ1-1; TRBD1 matches at 7 bases. CDR1 is SGHTA and CDR2 is FQGTGA in the germline V gene. The junction had 13 bases not matched to a gene; V was cut back by 5 bases and J by 1 base. This CDR3 has 17 residues. For the CDR3, the DNA is TGTGCCAGCAGCCTGGGGGCAGGGGGTTTAGGGAACACTGAAGCTTTCTTT. This codes for CASSLGAGGLGNTEAFF. The complete variable domain, with remaining parts taken from reference TRBV7-3 and TRBJ1-1, reads GAGVSQTPSNKVTEKGKYVELRCDPISGHTALYWYRQSLGQGPEFLIYFQGTGAADDSGLPNDRFFAVRPEGSVSTLKIQRTERGDSAVYLCASSLGAGGLGNTEAFFGQGTRLTVV.

This clone was seen a single time. The rearrangement uses TRBV14 and TRBJ1-2; D is undetermined. The germline V and J ends were trimmed by 4 bases and 8 bases, with 14 bases remaining between them. The CDR3 is 13 residues long. CDR1 is SGHDN and CDR2 is FVKESK in the germline V gene. DNA of the CDR3: TGTGCCAGCAGCCCGCGAGAGGGTAGCGGCTACACCTTC. Translation: CASSPREGSGYTF.

CDR3 DNA: TGTGCCAGCAGCCATCTGGGGGGGGAGACCCAGTACTTC. Amino acid sequence: CASSHLGGETQYF. The chain employs TRBV3-1 (or the pseudogene TRBV3-2) and TRBJ2-5; 7 bases are shared with TRBD2. The CDR3 extends over 13 amino acids. The germline CDR1 and CDR2 sequences are LGHDT and YNNKEL (reference sequence). With 3 bases clipped from V and 5 bases from J, the junction kept 3 bases outside the gene matches.

The chain is built from TRBV3-1 (or the pseudogene TRBV3-2) and TRBJ1-6; tentative D call: TRBD1 (6 bases). The ends were cut back, 3 bases at V and 8 bases at J, with 17 bases in the middle. The CDR3 contains 16 residues. Germline V CDR1 and CDR2: LGHDT, YNNKEL (reference sequence). CDR3 sequence: CASSQGTSATHSPLHF. The CDR3, as DNA: TGTGCCAGCAGCCAGGGGACATCTGCCACCCATTCACCCCTCCACTTT.